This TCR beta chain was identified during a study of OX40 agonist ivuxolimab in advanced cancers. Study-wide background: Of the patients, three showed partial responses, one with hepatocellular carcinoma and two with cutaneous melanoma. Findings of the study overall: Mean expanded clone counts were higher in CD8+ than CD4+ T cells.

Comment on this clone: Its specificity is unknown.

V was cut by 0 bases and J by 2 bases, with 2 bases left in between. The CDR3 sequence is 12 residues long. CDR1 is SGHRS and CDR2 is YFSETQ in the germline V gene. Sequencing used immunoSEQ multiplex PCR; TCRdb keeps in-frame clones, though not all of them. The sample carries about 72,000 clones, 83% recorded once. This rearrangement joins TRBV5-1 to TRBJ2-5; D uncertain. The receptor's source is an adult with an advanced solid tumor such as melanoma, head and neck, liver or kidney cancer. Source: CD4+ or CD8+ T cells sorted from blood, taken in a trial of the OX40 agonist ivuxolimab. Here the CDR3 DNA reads TGCGCCAGCAGCTTGGGACAAGAGACCCAGTACTTC. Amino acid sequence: CASSLGQETQYF.